These 21 T cell receptor beta chains share one sample of origin, sequenced in a study of OX40 agonist ivuxolimab in advanced cancers. The data were produced by immunoSEQ multiplex PCR, yet TCRdb's version contains in-frame clones alone and is incomplete. Among 90,000 to 100,000 clones, approximately 85% were seen once, and the ten largest hold 3% to 4%. The starting material was CD4+ or CD8+ T cells sorted from blood, obtained in a trial of the OX40 agonist ivuxolimab. The receptors come from an adult with an advanced solid tumor such as melanoma, head and neck, liver or kidney cancer.

This sequence joins TRBV9 and TRBJ1-2; D unresolved. CDR1 and CDR2 (germline): SGDLS, YYNGEE. This CDR3 spans 13 amino acids. The ends were cut back, 7 bases at V and 2 bases at J, with 12 bases in the middle. The CDR3 reads CASRSGRNYGYTF. CDR3 nucleotide sequence: TGTGCCAGCCGATCGGGCCGGAACTATGGCTACACCTTC.

The chain combines TRBV11-2 with TRBJ2-5; D uncertain. Germline assignment: CDR1 SGHAT and CDR2 FQNNGV. The CDR3 length is 12 residues. V was pared by 5 bases and J by 5 bases, with 9 bases between. The CDR3 reads CASSPTWETQYF. As DNA, the CDR3 is TGTGCCAGCAGCCCCACCTGGGAGACCCAGTACTTC.

This chain connects TRBV6-6 to TRBJ2-3; the D is unclear. The CDR3 contains 13 residues. Trimming removed 2 bases from V and 6 bases from J, with 9 bases in between. Germline assignment: CDR1 MNHNY and CDR2 SVGAGI (reference sequence). The CDR3 here is CASSYEGPDTQYF. DNA for the CDR3: TGTGCCAGCAGTTACGAAGGGCCGGATACGCAGTATTTT.

The chain links TRBV19 to TRBJ2-3, with unresolved D. CDR1 and CDR2 from the germline V gene are LNHDA and SQIVND (reference sequence). Deletions cut 4 bases from V and 4 bases from J, with 9 bases between. CDR3 size: 13 residues. CDR3 amino acids: CASSNILADTQYF. The DNA of the CDR3 is TGTGCCAGTAGTAACATCTTGGCAGATACGCAGTATTTT. The variable domain in full, completed from reference TRBV19 and TRBJ2-3, reads DGGITQSPKYLFRKEGQNVTLSCEQNLNHDAMYWYRQDPGQGLRLIYYSQIVNDFQKGDIAEGYSVSREKKESFPLTVTSAQKNPTAFYLCASSNILADTQYFGPGTRLTVL.

The CDR3: CASSLSIERGYEQYF. As DNA, the CDR3 is TGTGCCAGCAGCTTATCGATAGAACGGGGCTACGAGCAGTACTTC. The chain carries TRBV11-2 and TRBJ2-7, with D perhaps matching TRBD2 (5 bases). CDR1 is SGHAT, CDR2 FQNNGV, per germline. Trimming cost V 2 bases and J 3 bases, with 14 bases left between them. The CDR3 loop spans 15 amino acids.

CDR3 loop: CASRLSTSGAYEQYF. In DNA, the CDR3 is TGTGCCAGCAGACTCTCGACTAGCGGAGCCTACGAGCAGTACTTC. J is TRBJ2-7 and V is TRBV28; 9 bases line up with TRBD2. CDR3 length: 15 amino acids. The ends lost 6 bases at V and 2 bases at J; junction bases unmatched: 8. Germline-derived CDR1 and CDR2 are MDHEN and SYDVKM.

This clone was seen a few times. V and J are TRBV15 and TRBJ2-2; possibly TRBD1 for D (5 bases). V lost 4 bases and J 0 bases, leaving 6 bases between the germline ends. This CDR3 spans 14 amino acids. Germline loops: CDR1 LNHNV, CDR2 YYDKDF (reference sequence). The CDR3 coding sequence is TGTGCCACCAGCAAGACAGCGAACACCGGGGAGCTGTTTTTT. Amino acid sequence: CATSKTANTGELFF.

The chain combines TRBV12-5 with TRBJ2-1; D not resolved. V was clipped by 2 bases and J by 2 bases, with 4 bases between them. CDR1 is LGHNT and CDR2 is FRNRAP in the germline V gene. The CDR3 sequence is 13 residues long. In nucleotides, the CDR3 is TGTGCTAGTGGTTTGCTGGCCTACAATGAGCAGTTCTTC. Its translation is CASGLLAYNEQFF.

This chain joins TRBV4-1 and TRBJ1-5; the D gene is possibly TRBD1 (5 bases). The CDR3 has 15 amino acids. With 3 bases removed from V and 1 base from J, the gap between germline ends came to 10 bases. Germline assignment: CDR1 MGHRA and CDR2 YSYEKL. CDR3 protein: CASSQSGPSNQPQHF. CDR3 nucleotides: TGCGCCAGCAGCCAGTCGGGACCCAGCAATCAGCCCCAGCATTTT.

This sequence joins TRBV25-1 and TRBJ2-2, with 14 bases matching TRBD2. The germline V gene has CDR1 MGHDK and CDR2 SYGVNS. Losses at the gene ends were 4 bases for V and 4 bases for J; bases not matched to a gene: 8. The CDR3 runs 18 residues. In DNA, the CDR3 is TGTGCCAGCAGTGGGGGGACTAGCGGGAGCTCACCCACCGGGGAGCTGTTTTTT. Its protein product is CASSGGTSGSSPTGELFF.

The rearrangement links TRBV15 to TRBJ2-7; 10 bases map to TRBD2. The ends lost 4 bases at V and 6 bases at J; junction bases unmatched: 6. CDR3 size: 14 residues. CDR1 and CDR2 from the germline V gene are LNHNV and YYDKDF (reference sequence). CDR3 region: CATSTLAGEVEQYF. The CDR3 nucleotides are TGTGCCACCAGCACCCTAGCGGGAGAGGTCGAGCAGTACTTC.

This chain links TRBV7-6 with TRBJ1-2; D call uncertain. Trimming shortened V by 5 bases and J by 0 bases, and 16 bases separated the two germline ends. Germline assignment: CDR1 SGHVS and CDR2 FNYEAQ. CDR3 length: 16 amino acids. CDR3 nucleotide sequence: TGTGCCAGCAGCCCAGCGGGTGGAACCACTAACTATGGCTACACCTTC. Its translation is CASSPAGGTTNYGYTF.

The genes are TRBV2 and TRBJ1-2; TRBD1 matches at 9 bases. Per the germline V gene, CDR1 is SNHLY and CDR2 is FYNNEI. This CDR3 is built from 15 residues. The V and J ends lost 5 bases and 4 bases, in that order; junction bases with no gene match: 8. CDR3 DNA: TGTGCCAGCAGTTCCGGGACAGGGAAAACCTATGGCTACACCTTC. Translation: CASSSGTGKTYGYTF.

In this sample, this clone turned up a few times. The rearrangement uses TRBV7-2 and TRBJ1-2; D not certain. The germline CDR1 and CDR2 sequences are SGHTA and FQGNSA. V was pared by 0 bases and J by 3 bases, with 8 bases between. This CDR3 has 14 residues. The CDR3 spells CASSLAGRYYGYTF. For the CDR3, the DNA is TGTGCCAGCAGCTTAGCAGGCAGGTACTATGGCTACACCTTC.

The genes are TRBV6-5 and TRBJ2-3; D is possibly TRBD2 (6 bases). Germline assignment: CDR1 MNHEY and CDR2 SVGAGI. The V gene lost 0 bases and the J gene lost 0 bases, with 10 bases spanning the gap. The CDR3 consists of 16 residues. As DNA, the CDR3 is TGTGCCAGCAGTTACTCCGCAGGGACTAGCACAGATACGCAGTATTTT. Protein sequence: CASSYSAGTSTDTQYF.

A few counts support this clone. The gene calls are TRBV6-5 and TRBJ1-1; tentative D call: TRBD1 (5 bases). The length of the CDR3 is 14 residues. Germline CDR1 reads MNHEY; CDR2 reads SVGAGI. With 2 bases removed from V and 5 bases from J, the gap between germline ends came to 12 bases. Here the CDR3 reads CASSYDSGLTEAFF. The CDR3, as DNA: TGTGCCAGCAGTTACGACTCAGGGTTGACTGAAGCTTTCTTT.

V gene TRBV27 combines with J gene TRBJ2-2; 7 bases agree with TRBD2. V lost 3 bases, J lost 4 bases, and 2 bases stayed unmatched. The CDR3 is 14 amino acids. Germline-derived CDR1 and CDR2 are MNHEY and SMNVEV (reference sequence). CDR3 region: CASSFGEGTGELFF. For the CDR3, the DNA is TGTGCCAGCAGTTTCGGGGAGGGCACCGGGGAGCTGTTTTTT.

The rearrangement joins TRBV9 to TRBJ2-1; 10 nucleotides match TRBD2. V trimming: 0 bases; J trimming: 7 bases; junction bases outside the gene matches: 10. The CDR3 consists of 17 residues. Germline V gene sequence: CDR1 SGDLS, CDR2 YYNGEE. The CDR3 DNA reads as TGTGCCAGCAGCGTAGACACTAGCGGGATACCGTGGAATGAGCAGTTCTTC. Its protein product is CASSVDTSGIPWNEQFF.

The chain combines TRBV7-2 with TRBJ1-2; 10 bases match TRBD1. The length of the CDR3 is 16 residues. Trimming at V came to 3 bases and at J to 6 bases, leaving 10 bases not matched to a gene. CDR1 and CDR2 from the germline V gene are SGHTA and FQGNSA. CDR3 DNA sequence: TGTGCCAGCAGCTTCCCCGGGATGACAGGGGGCCATGGCTACACCTTC. This translates into CASSFPGMTGGHGYTF.

This chain uses TRBV28 with TRBJ1-5; D is unclear. The V and J ends lost 7 bases and 3 bases respectively, with 7 bases between them. CDR3 length equals 12 residues. Germline V gene data show CDR1 as MDHEN and CDR2 as SYDVKM. CDR3 amino acids: CASKAFNQPQHF. The CDR3, as DNA: TGTGCCAGCAAGGCTTTCAATCAGCCCCAGCATTTT.

This clone was seen only a few times. The V gene is TRBV9, the J gene TRBJ2-3, with D perhaps assigned TRBD1 or TRBD2 (5 bases each). Germline CDR1 and CDR2: SGDLS and YYNGEE. The V gene lost 1 base and the J gene lost 0 bases, with 9 bases spanning the gap. This CDR3 is 15 amino acids long. CDR3 protein: CASSVKGTSTDTQYF. CDR3 nucleotides: TGTGCCAGCAGCGTAAAGGGGACGAGCACAGATACGCAGTATTTT.